This T cell receptor beta chain is drawn from a study of blood T cell repertoires in COVID-19. Study at large: T cells, B-cell-depleted T cells, or PBMCs provided the cDNA or gDNA that served as material.

With 1 base removed from V and 7 bases from J, the gap between germline ends came to 10 bases. This CDR3 comprises 13 residues. Assay used: immunoSEQ multiplex PCR; TCRdb lists only in-frame clones, some missing. The sample holds hundreds of thousands of clones, approximately 86% seen once. This chain links TRBV12-3 or TRBV12-4 with TRBJ1-2; D may be TRBD1 (6 bases). The clonotype originates from a woman aged 40 to 50 with acute COVID-19. Sequenced sample: PBMCs or T cells enriched from blood (not recorded which). The CDR3 DNA reads TGTGCCAGCAGTTTAGGGACAGCTACTGGCTACACCTTC. The encoded protein is CASSLGTATGYTF.